The 18 T cell receptor beta chains presented below share a single source sample, sequenced in a study of cytotoxic CD8 clonotypes in ibrutinib-treated CLL. Generated by immunoSEQ multiplex PCR, the TCRdb table keeps only in-frame clones and is missing some. This sample has about 140,000 clones, with 77% found just once. The material was PBMCs, obtained after 12 months of ibrutinib treatment. The receptors were sampled from a human donor with chronic lymphocytic leukemia.

The V call is TRBV7-9, the J call TRBJ2-5; D gene uncertain. CDR1 and CDR2 from the germline V gene are SEHNR and FQNEAQ (reference sequence). V was shortened by 3 bases and J by 1 base, with 3 bases between the two germline ends. The CDR3 totals 12 residues. CDR3 sequence (DNA): TGTGCCAGCAGCTTGGGCCAAGAGACCCAGTACTTC. Translating gives CASSLGQETQYF.

The chain carries TRBV28 and TRBJ2-2; 12 nucleotides agree with TRBD1. The ends lost 4 bases at V and 8 bases at J; junction bases unmatched: 8. This CDR3 spans 16 amino acids. CDR1 is MDHEN, CDR2 SYDVKM, per germline. CDR3 sequence: CASSSPGTGGRGELFF. The CDR3, as DNA: TGTGCCAGCAGTTCACCCGGGACAGGGGGCAGGGGGGAGCTGTTTTTT.

Details on this clone: The sample holds other DNA sequences that translate to the same CDR3. The chain links TRBV14 to TRBJ2-7; D is possibly TRBD1 (6 bases). This CDR3 is 13 amino acids long. Trimming took 4 bases from V and 0 from J, leaving 7 bases between them. From germline, CDR1 is SGHDN and CDR2 FVKESK. The CDR3 is CASSLGHSYEQYF. DNA of the CDR3: TGTGCCAGCAGCCTGGGACACTCCTACGAGCAGTACTTC.

The DNA of the CDR3 is TGTGCCAGCACCAGTTGGCAGGGTTTCAACGAGCAGTACTTC. It encodes CASTSWQGFNEQYF. The chain employs TRBV7-9 and TRBJ2-7; tentatively, D is TRBD1 (5 bases). This CDR3 is 14 amino acids long. Germline V gene sequence: CDR1 SEHNR, CDR2 FQNEAQ (reference sequence). Trimming cost V 7 bases and J 5 bases, with 18 bases left between them.

The gene calls are TRBV19 and TRBJ1-4; no definite D call. V was trimmed by 6 bases and J by 3 bases, leaving 14 bases between them. This CDR3 comprises 15 residues. Germline V gene lookup returns CDR1 LNHDA and CDR2 SQIVND (reference sequence). CDR3 amino acids: CASRSGVSANEKLFF. In DNA, the CDR3 is TGTGCCAGTAGGTCTGGGGTCAGCGCTAATGAAAAACTGTTTTTT.

This clone was seen only once. CDR3 in DNA: TGTGCCTGGACGCGGGGGTGGGGCACTGAAGCTTTCTTT. Amino acids: CAWTRGWGTEAFF. The chain joins TRBV30 to TRBJ1-1; tentative D call: TRBD1 (5 bases). The CDR3 sequence is 13 residues long. V lost 4 bases and J 4 bases, leaving 13 bases between the germline ends. Germline-derived CDR1 and CDR2 are GTSNPN and SVGIG (reference sequence).

This clone was recorded only once. The chain recombines TRBV28 with TRBJ2-7; TRBD2 aligns across 13 bases. The length of the CDR3 is 18 residues. J lost 4 bases, V lost 2 bases, and 11 bases had no gene match. Germline-derived CDR1 and CDR2 are MDHEN and SYDVKM. The DNA of the CDR3 is TGTGCCAGCAGTTTACCCCTACTAGCGGGGGGGCTAAAGTACGAGCAGTACTTC. This codes for CASSLPLLAGGLKYEQYF.

This sequence joins TRBV4-2 and TRBJ1-5; 7 nucleotides align to TRBD1. The germline V gene encodes CDR1 LGHNA and CDR2 YNFKEQ. After removal of 4 bases from V and 2 bases from J, the junction contained 8 bases not matched to a gene. This CDR3 spans 16 amino acids. The CDR3, as DNA: TGTGCCAGCAGCCTACTAACCGGGACAGGCAATCAGCCCCAGCATTTT. This translates into CASSLLTGTGNQPQHF.

In its sample, this clone was seen a few times. The chain has TRBV28 and TRBJ2-1, with TRBD2 identical over 7 bases. CDR1 and CDR2 (germline): MDHEN, SYDVKM. This CDR3 comprises 18 residues. After removal of 6 bases from V and 5 bases from J, the junction contained 19 bases not matched to a gene. The CDR3 DNA reads as TGTGCCAGCAGACCCATTATGATCTTACGGGAGGCTGACAATGAGCAGTTCTTC. It specifies CASRPIMILREADNEQFF. The full variable domain, rest sourced from reference TRBV28 and TRBJ2-1, is DVKVTQSSRYLVKRTGEKVFLECVQDMDHENMFWYRQDPGLGLRLIYFSYDVKMKEKGDIPEGYSVSREKKERFSLILESASTNQTSMYLCASRPIMILREADNEQFFGPGTRLTVL.

This chain connects TRBV25-1 to TRBJ2-7, with 11 bases matching TRBD2. Germline loops: CDR1 MGHDK, CDR2 SYGVNS. There are 15 residues in the CDR3. V was pared by 4 bases and J by 6 bases, with 8 bases of the junction left unmatched. The CDR3 DNA is TGTGCCAGCAGTGGCCAACTAGCGGGAGTTTCCGAGCAGTACTTC. Protein: CASSGQLAGVSEQYF.

This chain links TRBV11-3 with TRBJ2-2; a possible D gene is TRBD2 (6 bases). Germline CDR1 SGHNT, CDR2 YENEEA. V shed 4 bases and J shed 0 bases, with 21 bases lying between them. The CDR3 has 19 residues. CDR3 sequence (DNA): TGTGCCAGCAGCTCCGGCGGTGGGTTTGCGGGACCGAACACCGGGGAGCTGTTTTTT. Residues: CASSSGGGFAGPNTGELFF.

This clone was detected only a few times. DNA for the CDR3: TGTGCCAGTAGTATCCCCGGGGTTATCGGGGAGCTGTTTTTT. This gives the protein CASSIPGVIGELFF. The V gene is TRBV19, the J gene TRBJ2-2, with D perhaps TRBD2 (5 bases). Germline V gene lookup returns CDR1 LNHDA and CDR2 SQIVND (reference sequence). V dropped 3 bases and J dropped 7 bases, with 12 bases sitting between them. The CDR3 is 14 amino acids.

This clone was recorded a few times. The V and J genes are TRBV20-1 and TRBJ2-2, with D unresolved. Germline lookup yields CDR1 DFQATT and CDR2 SNEGSKA (reference sequence). The CDR3 sequence is 11 residues long. Deletions cut 8 bases from V and 7 bases from J, with 11 bases between. The CDR3 protein is CSILEDGELFF. CDR3 nucleotides: TGCAGTATTCTTGAAGACGGGGAGCTGTTTTTT.

V usage is TRBV29-1 and J usage is TRBJ2-1, with 11 bases fitting TRBD2. J lost 7 bases, V lost 5 bases, and 13 bases had no gene match. The CDR3 contains 16 residues. CDR1 is SQVTM and CDR2 is ANQGSEA in the germline V gene. The CDR3 DNA reads as TGCAGCGTTTCGCCAATTAGCGGGGGGGCTAGTAATGAGCAGTTCTTC. It codes for CSVSPISGGASNEQFF.

CDR3 in DNA: TGTGCCAGCAGGCCAGGGTTGGAGAAGACCCAGTACTTC. Translated: CASRPGLEKTQYF. V usage is TRBV14 and J usage is TRBJ2-5; perhaps TRBD1 as D (5 bases). CDR1 SGHDN and CDR2 FVKESK come from the germline V gene. The CDR3 loop spans 13 amino acids. V lost 6 bases and J 6 bases, leaving 14 bases between the germline ends.

The chain employs TRBV7-9 and TRBJ2-7; 14 nucleotides match TRBD2. V dropped 5 bases and J dropped 3; count of bases not matched to a gene: 6. The CDR3 runs 16 residues. The germline gives CDR1 SEHNR, CDR2 FQNEAQ (reference sequence). This CDR3 reads CASSPEGTSGSYEQYF. The CDR3 nucleotides are TGTGCCAGCAGCCCCGAGGGGACTAGCGGGAGCTACGAGCAGTACTTC.

This sequence joins TRBV27 and TRBJ1-2, with 10 bases that match TRBD1. The CDR3 contains 15 residues. V lost 4 bases to trimming and J lost 4 bases; unmatched junction nucleotides: 6. Germline V CDR1 and CDR2: MNHEY, SMNVEV (reference sequence). CDR3 coding DNA: TGTGCCAGCAGTTCAAGGACAGGGGGGTCCTATGGCTACACCTTC. This encodes CASSSRTGGSYGYTF.

This chain uses TRBV4-1 with TRBJ2-3; possibly TRBD2 for D (5 bases). Trimming cost V 4 bases and J 2 bases, with 16 bases left between them. The CDR3 length is 16 residues. CDR1 and CDR2 from the germline V gene are MGHRA and YSYEKL. Here the CDR3 DNA reads TGCGCCAGCAGCCCCGCGGGCAGGCGACTCACAGATACGCAGTATTTT. Translation gives CASSPAGRRLTDTQYF.